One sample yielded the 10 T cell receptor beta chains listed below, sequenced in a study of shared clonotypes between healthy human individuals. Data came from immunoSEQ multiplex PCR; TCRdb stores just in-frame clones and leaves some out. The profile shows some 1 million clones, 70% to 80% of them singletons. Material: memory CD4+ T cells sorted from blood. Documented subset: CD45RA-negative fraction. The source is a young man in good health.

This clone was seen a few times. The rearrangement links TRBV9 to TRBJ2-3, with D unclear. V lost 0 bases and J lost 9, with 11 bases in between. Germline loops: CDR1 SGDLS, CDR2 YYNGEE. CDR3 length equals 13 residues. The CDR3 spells CASSVDEVLTQYF. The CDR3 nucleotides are TGTGCCAGCAGCGTAGATGAGGTACTAACGCAGTATTTT.

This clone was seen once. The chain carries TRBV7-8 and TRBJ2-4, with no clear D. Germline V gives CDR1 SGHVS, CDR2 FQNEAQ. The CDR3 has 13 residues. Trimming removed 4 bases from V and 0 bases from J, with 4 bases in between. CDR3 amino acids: CASSSLAKNIQYF. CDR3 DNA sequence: TGTGCCAGCAGCTCGCTAGCCAAAAACATTCAGTACTTC.

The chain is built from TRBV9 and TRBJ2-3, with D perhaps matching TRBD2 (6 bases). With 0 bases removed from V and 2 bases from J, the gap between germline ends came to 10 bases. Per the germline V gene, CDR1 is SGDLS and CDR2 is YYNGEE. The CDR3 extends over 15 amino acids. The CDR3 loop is CASSVGRGSTDTQYF. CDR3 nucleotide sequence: TGTGCCAGCAGCGTAGGGCGGGGATCCACAGATACGCAGTATTTT.

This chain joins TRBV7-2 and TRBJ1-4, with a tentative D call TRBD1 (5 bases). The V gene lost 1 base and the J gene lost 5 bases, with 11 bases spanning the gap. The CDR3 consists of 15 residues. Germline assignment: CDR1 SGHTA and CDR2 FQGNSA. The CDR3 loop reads CASSLDWGENEKLFF. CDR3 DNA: TGTGCCAGCAGCTTAGACTGGGGGGAGAATGAAAAACTGTTTTTT. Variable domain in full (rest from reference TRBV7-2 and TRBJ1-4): GAGVSQSPSNKVTEKGKDVELRCDPISGHTALYWYRQSLGQGLEFLIYFQGNSAPDKSGLPSDRFSAERTGGSVSTLTIQRTQQEDSAVYLCASSLDWGENEKLFFGSGTQLSVL.

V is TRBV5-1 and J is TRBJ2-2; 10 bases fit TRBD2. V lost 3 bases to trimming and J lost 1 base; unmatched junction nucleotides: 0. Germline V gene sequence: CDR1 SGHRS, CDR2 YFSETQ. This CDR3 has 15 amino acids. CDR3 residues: CASSSSGGNTGELFF. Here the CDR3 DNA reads TGCGCCAGCAGCTCTAGCGGGGGGAACACCGGGGAGCTGTTTTTT. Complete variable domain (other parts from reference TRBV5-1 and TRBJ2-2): KAGVTQTPRYLIKTRGQQVTLSCSPISGHRSVSWYQQTPGQGLQFLFEYFSETQRNKGNFPGRFSGRQFSNSRSEMNVSTLELGDSALYLCASSSSGGNTGELFFGEGSRLTVL.

The CDR3 spells CASRAGTGGYNEQFF. The CDR3 coding sequence is TGTGCCAGCAGAGCCGGGACAGGTGGATACAATGAGCAGTTCTTC. V gene TRBV6-5 combines with J gene TRBJ2-1, with 8 bases that match TRBD1. This CDR3 spans 15 amino acids. The V segment lost 6 bases and the J segment 4 bases; nucleotides outside the gene matches: 8. Per the germline V gene, CDR1 is MNHEY and CDR2 is SVGAGI.

In DNA form, the CDR3 reads TGTGCCAGCTCACCCTGGAGTAAGTCCTACGAGCAGTACTTC. Residues: CASSPWSKSYEQYF. V and J are TRBV18 and TRBJ2-7; D is undetermined. V was clipped by 3 bases and J by 1 base, with 10 bases between them. This CDR3 has 14 residues. CDR1 is KGHSH and CDR2 is LQKENI in the germline V gene.

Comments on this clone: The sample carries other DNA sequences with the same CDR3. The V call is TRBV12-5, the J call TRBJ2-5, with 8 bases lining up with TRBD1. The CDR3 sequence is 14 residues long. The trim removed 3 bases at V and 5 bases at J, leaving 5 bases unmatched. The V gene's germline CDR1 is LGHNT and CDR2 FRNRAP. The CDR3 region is CASGLGTGTETQYF. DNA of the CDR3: TGTGCTAGTGGTTTAGGGACAGGCACGGAGACCCAGTACTTC.

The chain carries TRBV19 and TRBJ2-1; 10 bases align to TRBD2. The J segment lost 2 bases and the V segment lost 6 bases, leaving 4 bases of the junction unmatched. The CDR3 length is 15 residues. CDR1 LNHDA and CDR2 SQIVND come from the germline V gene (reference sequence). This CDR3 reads CASRESGGAYNEQFF. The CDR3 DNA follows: TGTGCCAGTAGAGAGAGCGGGGGGGCCTACAATGAGCAGTTCTTC.

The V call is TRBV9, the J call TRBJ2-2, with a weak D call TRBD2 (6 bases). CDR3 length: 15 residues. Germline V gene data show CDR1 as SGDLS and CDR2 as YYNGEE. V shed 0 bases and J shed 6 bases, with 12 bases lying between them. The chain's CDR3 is CASSVAGVEAGELFF. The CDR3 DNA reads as TGTGCCAGCAGCGTAGCGGGGGTCGAGGCCGGGGAGCTGTTTTTT.